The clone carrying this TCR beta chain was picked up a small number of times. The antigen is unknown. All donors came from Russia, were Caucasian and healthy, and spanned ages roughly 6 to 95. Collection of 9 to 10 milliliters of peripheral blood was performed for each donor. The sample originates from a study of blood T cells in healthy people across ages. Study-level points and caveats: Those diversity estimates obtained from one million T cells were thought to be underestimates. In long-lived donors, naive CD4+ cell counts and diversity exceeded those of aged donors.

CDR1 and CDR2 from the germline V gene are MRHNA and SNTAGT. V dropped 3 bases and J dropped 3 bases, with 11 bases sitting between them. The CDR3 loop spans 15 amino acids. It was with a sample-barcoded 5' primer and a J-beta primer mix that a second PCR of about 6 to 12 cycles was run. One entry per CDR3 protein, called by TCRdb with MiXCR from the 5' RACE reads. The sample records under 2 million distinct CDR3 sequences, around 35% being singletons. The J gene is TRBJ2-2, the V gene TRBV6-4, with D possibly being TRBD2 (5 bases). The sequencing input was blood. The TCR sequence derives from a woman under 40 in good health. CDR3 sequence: CASSERDRDTGELFF. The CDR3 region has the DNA TGTGCCAGCAGTGAGAGGGATCGGGACACCGGGGAGCTGTTTTTT.